This T cell receptor beta chain was recorded in a study of cytomegalovirus exposure and HLA in healthy donors. Findings of the study overall: Donor immune exposure was known only as CMV serostatus. By a later analysis, the bulk of CMV-associated TCR beta chains appeared HLA-restricted. A classifier reportedly called cytomegalovirus status with high sensitivity and specificity. The authors considered a cluster of highly shared sequence variants likely to be a sequencing artifact.

Unmatched junction bases numbered 10, after V lost 5 bases and J lost 3 bases. Germline CDR1 SGHTA, CDR2 FQGNSA. CDR3 size: 16 residues. Worth noting for this clone: The antigen remains undetermined.

Both 60 Vbeta primers and 13 Jbeta primers went into the PCR. Repertoires were generated with immunoSEQ multiplex PCR, while TCRdb's copy carries only in-frame clones and drops some. Here the sample spans approximately 120,000 clones, about 80% being singletons. The V gene is TRBV7-2, the J gene TRBJ1-1; TRBD1 aligns across 9 bases. Sample: PBMCs. The TCR comes from a woman aged 45-65 years in good health and CMV-seropositive. The CDR3 nucleotides read TGTGCCAGCAGCCAACAGGGGGCGCGTATTCACACTGAAGCTTTCTTT. Its translation is CASSQQGARIHTEAFF. The full variable domain, with the rest looked up from reference TRBV7-2 and TRBJ1-1, is GAGVSQSPSNKVTEKGKDVELRCDPISGHTALYWYRQSLGQGLEFLIYFQGNSAPDKSGLPSDRFSAERTGGSVSTLTIQRTQQEDSAVYLCASSQQGARIHTEAFFGQGTRLTVV.